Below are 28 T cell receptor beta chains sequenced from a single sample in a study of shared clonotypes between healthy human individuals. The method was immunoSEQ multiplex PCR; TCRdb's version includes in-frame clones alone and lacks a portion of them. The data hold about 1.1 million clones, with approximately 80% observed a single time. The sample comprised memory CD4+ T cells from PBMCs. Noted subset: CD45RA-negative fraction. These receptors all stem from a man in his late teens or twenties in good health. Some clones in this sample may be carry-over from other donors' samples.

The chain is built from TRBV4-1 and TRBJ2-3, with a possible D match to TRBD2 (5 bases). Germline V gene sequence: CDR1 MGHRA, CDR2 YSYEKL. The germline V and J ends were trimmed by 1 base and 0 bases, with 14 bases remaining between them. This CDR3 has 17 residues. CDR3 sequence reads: CASSQGRRGRSTDTQYF. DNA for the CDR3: TGCGCCAGCAGCCAAGGTAGACGGGGAAGGAGCACAGATACGCAGTATTTT.

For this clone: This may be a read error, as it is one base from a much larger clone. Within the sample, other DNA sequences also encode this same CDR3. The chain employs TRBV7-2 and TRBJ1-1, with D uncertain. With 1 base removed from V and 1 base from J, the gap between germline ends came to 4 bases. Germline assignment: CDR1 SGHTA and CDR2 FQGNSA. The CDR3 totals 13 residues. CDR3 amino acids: CASSLGRNTEAFF. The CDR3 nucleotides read TGTGCCAGCAGCTTAGGCAGGAACACTGAAGCTTTCTTT.

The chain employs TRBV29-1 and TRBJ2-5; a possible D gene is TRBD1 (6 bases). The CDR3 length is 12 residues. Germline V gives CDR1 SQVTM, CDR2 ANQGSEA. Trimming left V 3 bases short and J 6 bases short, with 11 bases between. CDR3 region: CSVDTGQKTQYF. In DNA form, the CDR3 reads TGCAGCGTTGATACAGGGCAGAAGACCCAGTACTTC.

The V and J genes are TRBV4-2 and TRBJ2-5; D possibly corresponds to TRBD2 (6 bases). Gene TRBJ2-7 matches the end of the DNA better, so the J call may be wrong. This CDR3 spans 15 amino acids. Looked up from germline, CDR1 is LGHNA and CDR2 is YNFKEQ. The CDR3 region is CASSQAGDPSYEQYF. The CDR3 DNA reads TGTGCCAGCAGCCAAGCGGGAGACCCCTCCTACGAGCAGTACTTC.

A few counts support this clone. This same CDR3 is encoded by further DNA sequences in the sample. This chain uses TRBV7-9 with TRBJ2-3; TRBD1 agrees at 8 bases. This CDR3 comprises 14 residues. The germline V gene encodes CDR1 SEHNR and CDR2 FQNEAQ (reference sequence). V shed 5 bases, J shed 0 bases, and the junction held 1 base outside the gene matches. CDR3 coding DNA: TGTGCCAGCAGCCGGGACAGGAGCACAGATACGCAGTATTTT. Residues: CASSRDRSTDTQYF.

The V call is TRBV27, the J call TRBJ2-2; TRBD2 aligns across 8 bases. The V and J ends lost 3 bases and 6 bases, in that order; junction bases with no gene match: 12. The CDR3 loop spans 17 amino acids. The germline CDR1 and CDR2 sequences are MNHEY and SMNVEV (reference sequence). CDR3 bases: TGTGCCAGCAGTTTTTTGGGCGGCCGGGGGGGCGCCGGGGAGCTGTTTTTT. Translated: CASSFLGGRGGAGELFF.

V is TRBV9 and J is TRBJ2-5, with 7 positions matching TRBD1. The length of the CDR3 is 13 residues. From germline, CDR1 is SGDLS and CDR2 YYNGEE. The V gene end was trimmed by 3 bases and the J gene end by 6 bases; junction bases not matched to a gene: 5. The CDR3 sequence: CASSARQGQTQYF. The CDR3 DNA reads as TGTGCCAGCAGCGCCCGACAGGGACAGACCCAGTACTTC. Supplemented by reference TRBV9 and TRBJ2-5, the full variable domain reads DSGVTQTPKHLITATGQRVTLRCSPRSGDLSVYWYQQSLDQGLQFLIQYYNGEERAKGNILERFSAQQFPDLHSELNLSSLELGDSALYFCASSARQGQTQYFGPGTRLLVL.

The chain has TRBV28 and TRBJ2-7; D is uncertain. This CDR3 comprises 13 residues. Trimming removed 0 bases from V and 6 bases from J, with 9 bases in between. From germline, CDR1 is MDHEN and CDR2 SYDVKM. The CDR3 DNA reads TGTGCCAGCAGTTTATGGCAAACTGGCGAGCAGTACTTC. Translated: CASSLWQTGEQYF.

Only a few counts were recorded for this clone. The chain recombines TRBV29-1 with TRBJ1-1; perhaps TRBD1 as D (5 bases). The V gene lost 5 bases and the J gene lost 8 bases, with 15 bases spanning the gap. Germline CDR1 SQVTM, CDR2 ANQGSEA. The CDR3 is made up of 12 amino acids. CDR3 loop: CSVKRGVAEAFF. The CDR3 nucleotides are TGCAGCGTTAAGAGGGGAGTTGCAGAAGCTTTCTTT. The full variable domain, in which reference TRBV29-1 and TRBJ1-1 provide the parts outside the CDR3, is SAVISQKPSRDICQRGTSLTIQCQVDSQVTMMFWYRQQPGQSLTLIATANQGSEATYESGFVIDKFPISRPNLTFSTLTVSNMSPEDSSIYLCSVKRGVAEAFFGQGTRLTVV.

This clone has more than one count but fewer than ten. The CDR3 DNA is TGTGCCAGCAGTCCGCAGGGGACTGTCTACAATGAGCAGTTCTTC. It encodes CASSPQGTVYNEQFF. V usage is TRBV27 and J usage is TRBJ2-1, with D perhaps matching TRBD1 or TRBD2 (6 bases each). The CDR3 is made up of 15 amino acids. V lost 5 bases and J lost 3, with 14 bases in between. The germline V gene has CDR1 MNHEY and CDR2 SMNVEV (reference sequence).

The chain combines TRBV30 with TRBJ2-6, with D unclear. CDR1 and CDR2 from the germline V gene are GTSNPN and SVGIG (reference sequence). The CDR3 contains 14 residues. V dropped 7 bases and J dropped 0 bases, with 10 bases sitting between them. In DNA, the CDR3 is TGTGCCTCGACGAGCTTCTCTGGGGCCAACGTCCTGACTTTC. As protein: CASTSFSGANVLTF.

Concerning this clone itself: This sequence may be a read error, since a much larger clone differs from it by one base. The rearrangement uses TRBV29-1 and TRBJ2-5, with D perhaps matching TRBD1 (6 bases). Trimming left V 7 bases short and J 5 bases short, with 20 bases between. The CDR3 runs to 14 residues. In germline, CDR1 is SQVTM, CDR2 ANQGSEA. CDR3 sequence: CSAGGGQVAETQYF. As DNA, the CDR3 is TGCAGCGCTGGGGGCGGGCAGGTCGCGGAGACCCAGTACTTC.

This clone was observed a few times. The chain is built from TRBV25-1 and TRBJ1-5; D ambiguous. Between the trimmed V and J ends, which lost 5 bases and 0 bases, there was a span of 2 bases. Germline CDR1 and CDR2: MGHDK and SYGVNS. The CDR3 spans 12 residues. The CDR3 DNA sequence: TGTGCCAGCAGTACTAGCAATCAGCCCCAGCATTTT. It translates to CASSTSNQPQHF.

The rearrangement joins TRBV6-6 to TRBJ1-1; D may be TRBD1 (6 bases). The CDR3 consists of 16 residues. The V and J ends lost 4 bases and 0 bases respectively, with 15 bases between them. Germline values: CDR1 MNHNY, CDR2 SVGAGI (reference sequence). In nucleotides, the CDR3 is TGTGCCAGCAGTTCACAGGGCGGGGGGGTGAACACTGAAGCTTTCTTT. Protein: CASSSQGGGVNTEAFF.

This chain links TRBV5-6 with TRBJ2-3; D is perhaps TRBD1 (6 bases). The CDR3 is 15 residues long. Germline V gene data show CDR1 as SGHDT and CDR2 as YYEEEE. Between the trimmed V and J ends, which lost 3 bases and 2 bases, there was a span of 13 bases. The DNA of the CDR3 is TGTGCCAGCAGCTCGGAAGGGGGTCCCACAGATACGCAGTATTTT. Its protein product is CASSSEGGPTDTQYF.

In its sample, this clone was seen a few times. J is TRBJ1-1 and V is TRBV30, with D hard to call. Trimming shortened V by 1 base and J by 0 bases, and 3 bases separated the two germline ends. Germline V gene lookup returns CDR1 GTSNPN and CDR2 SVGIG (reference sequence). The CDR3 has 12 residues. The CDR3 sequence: CAWSEVNTEAFF. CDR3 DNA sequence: TGTGCCTGGAGTGAGGTGAACACTGAAGCTTTCTTT.

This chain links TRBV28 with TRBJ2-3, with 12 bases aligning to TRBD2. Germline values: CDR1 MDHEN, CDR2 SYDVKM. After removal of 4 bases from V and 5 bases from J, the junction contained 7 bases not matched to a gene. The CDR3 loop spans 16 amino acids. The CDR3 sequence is CASSSASGRVIDTQYF. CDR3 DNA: TGTGCCAGCAGTTCGGCTAGCGGGAGGGTAATAGATACGCAGTATTTT.

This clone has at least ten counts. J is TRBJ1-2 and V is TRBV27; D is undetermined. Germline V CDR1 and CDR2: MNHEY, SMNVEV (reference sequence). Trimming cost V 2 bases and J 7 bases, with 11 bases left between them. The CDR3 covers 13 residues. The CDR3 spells CASSLVSYGGYTF. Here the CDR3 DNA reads TGTGCCAGCAGTTTAGTTTCGTATGGTGGCTACACCTTC.

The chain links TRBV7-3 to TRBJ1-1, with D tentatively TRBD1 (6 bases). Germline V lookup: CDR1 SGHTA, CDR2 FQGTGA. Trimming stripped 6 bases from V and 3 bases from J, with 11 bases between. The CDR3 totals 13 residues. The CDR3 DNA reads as TGTGCCAGCAGTCGGAAGGGGGACACTGAAGCTTTCTTT. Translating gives CASSRKGDTEAFF.

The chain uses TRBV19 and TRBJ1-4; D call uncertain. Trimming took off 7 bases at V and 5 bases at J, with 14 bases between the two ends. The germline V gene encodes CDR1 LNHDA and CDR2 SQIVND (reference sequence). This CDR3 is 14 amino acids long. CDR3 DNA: TGTGCCAGTAACCAAAACGGCGCCAATGAAAAACTGTTTTTT. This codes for CASNQNGANEKLFF.

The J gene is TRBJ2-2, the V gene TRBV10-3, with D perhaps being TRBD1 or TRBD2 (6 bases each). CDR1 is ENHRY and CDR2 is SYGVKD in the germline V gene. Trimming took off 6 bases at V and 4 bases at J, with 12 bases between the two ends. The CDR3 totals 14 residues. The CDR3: CAISGGAGTGELFF. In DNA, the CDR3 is TGTGCCATCAGCGGGGGCGCAGGCACCGGGGAGCTGTTTTTT.

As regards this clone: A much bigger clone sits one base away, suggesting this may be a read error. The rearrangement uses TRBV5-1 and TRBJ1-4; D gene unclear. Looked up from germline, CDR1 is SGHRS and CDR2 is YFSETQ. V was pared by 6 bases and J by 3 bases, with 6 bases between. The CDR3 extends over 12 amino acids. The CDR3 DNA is TGCGCCAGCAACTTTGCTAATGAAAAACTGTTTTTT. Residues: CASNFANEKLFF.

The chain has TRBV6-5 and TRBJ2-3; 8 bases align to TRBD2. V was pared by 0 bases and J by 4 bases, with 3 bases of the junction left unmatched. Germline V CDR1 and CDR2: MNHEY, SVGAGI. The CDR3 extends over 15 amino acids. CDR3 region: CASSYSGLAPDTQYF. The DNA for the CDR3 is TGTGCCAGCAGTTACTCCGGACTAGCCCCAGATACGCAGTATTTT.

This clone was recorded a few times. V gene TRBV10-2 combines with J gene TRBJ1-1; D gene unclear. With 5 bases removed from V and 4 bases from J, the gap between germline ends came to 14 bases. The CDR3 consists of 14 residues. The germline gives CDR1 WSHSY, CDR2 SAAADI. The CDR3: CASSPDGLSTEAFF. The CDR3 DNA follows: TGCGCCAGCAGTCCAGATGGTCTAAGCACTGAAGCTTTCTTT.

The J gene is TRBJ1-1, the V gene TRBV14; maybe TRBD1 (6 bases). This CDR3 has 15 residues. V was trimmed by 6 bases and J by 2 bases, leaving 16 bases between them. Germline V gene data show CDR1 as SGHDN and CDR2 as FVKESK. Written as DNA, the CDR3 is TGTGCCAGCAGTCTTGCAGGGGCCGGAAACACTGAAGCTTTCTTT. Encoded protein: CASSLAGAGNTEAFF. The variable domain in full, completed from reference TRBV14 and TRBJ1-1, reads EAGVTQFPSHSVIEKGQTVTLRCDPISGHDNLYWYRRVMGKEIKFLLHFVKESKQDESGMPNNRFLAERTGGTYSTLKVQPAELEDSGVYFCASSLAGAGNTEAFFGQGTRLTVV.

Here the CDR3 DNA reads TGTGCCAGCAGCAACCGAGGTGGGGGGGACAGGAGGAATGAAAAACTGTTTTTT. Translation: CASSNRGGGDRRNEKLFF. V gene TRBV7-9 combines with J gene TRBJ1-4; TRBD1 aligns across 8 bases. This CDR3 is 18 amino acids long. Losses at the gene ends were 5 bases for V and 5 bases for J; bases not matched to a gene: 16. Germline values: CDR1 SEHNR, CDR2 FQNEAQ (reference sequence). The variable domain in full, with the rest retrieved from reference TRBV7-9 and TRBJ1-4, is DTGVSQNPRHKITKRGQNVTFRCDPISEHNRLYWYRQTLGQGPEFLTYFQNEAQLEKSRLLSDRFSAERPKGSFSTLEIQRTEQGDSAMYLCASSNRGGGDRRNEKLFFGSGTQLSVL.

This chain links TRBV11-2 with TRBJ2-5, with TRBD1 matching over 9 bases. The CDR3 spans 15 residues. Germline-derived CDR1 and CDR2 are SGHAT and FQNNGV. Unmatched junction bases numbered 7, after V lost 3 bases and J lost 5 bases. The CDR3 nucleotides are TGTGCCAGCAGCTTCGGAACAGGGGGCAGGGAGACCCAGTACTTC. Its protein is CASSFGTGGRETQYF.

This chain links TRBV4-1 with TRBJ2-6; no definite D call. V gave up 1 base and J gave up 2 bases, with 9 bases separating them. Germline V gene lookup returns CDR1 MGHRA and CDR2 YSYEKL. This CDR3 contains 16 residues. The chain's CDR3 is CASSQVTDPGANVLTF. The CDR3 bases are TGCGCCAGCAGCCAAGTTACGGATCCTGGGGCCAACGTCCTGACTTTC.